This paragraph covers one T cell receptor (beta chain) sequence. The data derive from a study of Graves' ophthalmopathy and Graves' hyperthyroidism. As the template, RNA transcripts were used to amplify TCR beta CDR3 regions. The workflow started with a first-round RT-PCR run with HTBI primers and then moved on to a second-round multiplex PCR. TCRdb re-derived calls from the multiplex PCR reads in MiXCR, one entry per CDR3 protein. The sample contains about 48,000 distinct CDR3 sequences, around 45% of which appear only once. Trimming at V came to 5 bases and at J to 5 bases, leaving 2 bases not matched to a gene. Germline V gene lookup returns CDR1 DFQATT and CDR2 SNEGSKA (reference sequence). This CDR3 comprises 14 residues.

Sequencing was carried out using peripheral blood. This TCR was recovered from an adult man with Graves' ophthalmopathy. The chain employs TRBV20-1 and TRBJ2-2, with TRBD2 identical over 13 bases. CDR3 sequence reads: CSAVGLAGTGELFF. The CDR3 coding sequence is TGCAGTGCTGTGGGACTAGCGGGGACCGGGGAGCTGTTTTTT.